Listed here are 14 T cell receptor beta chains from one sample, sequenced in a study of beta chain features in type 1 diabetes. The authors reverse transcribed all of the isolated RNA, so sequencing captured expressed TCRB transcripts. The repertoire was sequenced with immunoSEQ multiplex PCR; TCRdb's copy has only in-frame clones and lacks some. Of fewer than 350,000 clones in the sample, 15% to 20% were seen once. Sequencing input: naive CD4+ T cells from blood. Receptors originate from a woman between 18 and 30 years old in good health.

This clone was observed a few times. J is TRBJ2-3 and V is TRBV25-1; TRBD1 agrees at 8 bases. This CDR3 has 15 residues. With 3 bases clipped from V and 1 base from J, the junction kept 3 bases outside the gene matches. Germline CDR1 is MGHDK and CDR2 is SYGVNS. DNA of the CDR3: TGTGCCAGCAGTGACGAGGGACAGGGCACAGATACGCAGTATTTT. This codes for CASSDEGQGTDTQYF. Looking up the rest from reference TRBV25-1 and TRBJ2-3 gives the full variable domain: EADIYQTPRYLVIGTGKKITLECSQTMGHDKMYWYQQDPGMELHLIHYSYGVNSTEKGDLSSESTVSRIRTEHFPLTLESARPSHTSQYLCASSDEGQGTDTQYFGPGTRLTVL.

This clone was seen a handful of times. The chain links TRBV5-1 to TRBJ1-2; D not certain. CDR3 length: 13 residues. V was pared by 3 bases and J by 7 bases, with 13 bases between. Germline CDR1 SGHRS, CDR2 YFSETQ. CDR3 bases: TGCGCCAGCAGCTCCCGCTCAGACTCTGGCTACACCTTC. Protein product: CASSSRSDSGYTF.

The table lists this clone with a few counts. The chain joins TRBV5-1 to TRBJ2-7, with TRBD2 identical over 12 bases. Germline V gene sequence: CDR1 SGHRS, CDR2 YFSETQ. The CDR3 runs 16 residues. V gave up 6 bases and J gave up 5 bases; unmatched junction bases: 12. This chain's CDR3 is CASTQGLAGGVDEQYF. The CDR3 bases are TGCGCCAGCACTCAAGGGCTAGCGGGAGGGGTCGACGAGCAGTACTTC.

This chain joins TRBV12-5 and TRBJ2-1, with 8 bases identical to TRBD2. Germline CDR1 reads LGHNT; CDR2 reads FRNRAP. The CDR3 is 14 residues long. V shed 3 bases and J 8 bases; nucleotides not matched to a gene: 6. The CDR3 region is CASGFSGGIDEQFF. The CDR3 coding sequence is TGTGCTAGTGGTTTCAGCGGGGGTATTGATGAGCAGTTCTTC.

The chain employs TRBV2 and TRBJ2-1; D gene ambiguous. The CDR3 contains 15 residues. The V end was cut by 7 bases, the J end by 0 bases, with 13 bases between. The germline V gene has CDR1 SNHLY and CDR2 FYNNEI. CDR3 sequence reads: CASTSRPSSYNEQFF. CDR3 nucleotides: TGTGCCAGCACCTCTAGACCAAGCTCCTACAATGAGCAGTTCTTC.

This rearrangement joins TRBV4-2 to TRBJ2-1; D unresolved. There are 12 residues in the CDR3. With 1 base removed from V and 6 bases from J, the gap between germline ends came to 4 bases. The V gene's germline CDR1 is LGHNA and CDR2 YNFKEQ. The CDR3 sequence: CASSQGANEQFF. The CDR3 DNA is TGTGCCAGCAGCCAAGGGGCCAATGAGCAGTTCTTC.

This clone has just a few counts. The rearrangement uses TRBV11-3 and TRBJ2-7, with 9 positions matching TRBD2. The CDR3 has 17 residues. Germline values: CDR1 SGHNT, CDR2 YENEEA. The J segment lost 2 bases and the V segment lost 4 bases, leaving 12 bases of the junction unmatched. The CDR3 region has the DNA TGTGCCAGCAGCTCCCCGGGGCTAGCGGGACGTCCCTACGAGCAGTACTTC. It yields the protein CASSSPGLAGRPYEQYF. The variable domain in full, with the rest retrieved from reference TRBV11-3 and TRBJ2-7, is EAGVVQSPRYKIIEKKQPVAFWCNPISGHNTLYWYLQNLGQGPELLIRYENEEAVDDSQLPKDRFSAERLKGVDSTLKIQPAELGDSAVYLCASSSPGLAGRPYEQYFGPGTRLTVT.

The chain has TRBV9 and TRBJ1-4, with D possibly matching TRBD1 (6 bases). Per germline, CDR1 SGDLS and CDR2 YYNGEE. The CDR3 totals 14 residues. Trimming removed 3 bases from V and 5 bases from J, with 11 bases in between. In nucleotides, the CDR3 is TGTGCCAGCAGCGCAGTAGGGGGAAATGAAAAACTGTTTTTT. Amino acid sequence: CASSAVGGNEKLFF. Supplemented by reference TRBV9 and TRBJ1-4, the full variable domain reads DSGVTQTPKHLITATGQRVTLRCSPRSGDLSVYWYQQSLDQGLQFLIQYYNGEERAKGNILERFSAQQFPDLHSELNLSSLELGDSALYFCASSAVGGNEKLFFGSGTQLSVL.

The rearrangement joins TRBV10-3 to TRBJ1-2; 9 bases line up with TRBD1. CDR3 length: 13 residues. CDR1 and CDR2 (germline): ENHRY, SYGVKD. Losses at the gene ends were 2 bases for V and 6 bases for J; bases not matched to a gene: 1. The CDR3 DNA is TGTGCCATCAGTGAGCGGGACAGGGATGGCTACACCTTC. Its translation is CAISERDRDGYTF.

The chain recombines TRBV18 with TRBJ2-3; D is perhaps TRBD1 (6 bases). V lost 2 bases to trimming and J lost 6 bases, with 15 bases between them. The CDR3 is 15 residues long. From germline, CDR1 is KGHSH and CDR2 LQKENI. The CDR3 DNA reads TGTGCCAGCTCACCATCCGGATGGCAGGGGGATACGCAGTATTTT. It codes for CASSPSGWQGDTQYF.

This clone has more than one count but fewer than ten. The chain has TRBV4-1 and TRBJ2-3; D may be TRBD1 (6 bases). The length of the CDR3 is 15 residues. V was shortened by 2 bases and J by 0 bases, with 9 bases between the two germline ends. Germline CDR1 reads MGHRA; CDR2 reads YSYEKL. CDR3: CASSQTGTSTDTQYF. The CDR3 DNA is TGCGCCAGCAGCCAAACAGGGACCAGCACAGATACGCAGTATTTT.

J is TRBJ1-1 and V is TRBV7-9; D is ambiguous. The CDR3 contains 15 residues. Per germline, CDR1 SEHNR and CDR2 FQNEAQ (reference sequence). V gave up 2 bases and J gave up 0 bases, with 10 bases separating them. The CDR3 reads CASSLRGTMNTEAFF. The CDR3 DNA is TGTGCCAGCAGCTTACGGGGAACTATGAACACTGAAGCTTTCTTT.

This clone was seen more than once but under ten times. This rearrangement joins TRBV4-1 to TRBJ2-5, with TRBD1 as a possible D gene (6 bases). The CDR3 has 16 amino acids. Germline V lookup: CDR1 MGHRA, CDR2 YSYEKL. Trimming shortened V by 1 base and J by 2 bases, and 14 bases separated the two germline ends. This CDR3 reads CASSQGVGGTQETQYF. DNA for the CDR3: TGCGCCAGCAGCCAAGGGGTAGGGGGAACACAAGAGACCCAGTACTTC.

This clone turned up a few times. The chain joins TRBV4-1 to TRBJ2-5; D gene unclear. The germline V gene has CDR1 MGHRA and CDR2 YSYEKL. V lost 1 base and J 5 bases, leaving 14 bases between the germline ends. The CDR3 is 15 residues long. Here the CDR3 reads CASSQGRTSGETQYF. CDR3 bases: TGCGCCAGCAGCCAAGGGAGAACCTCTGGGGAGACCCAGTACTTC.